This record concerns one T cell receptor beta chain sequence. Its antigen specificity is not known. No much larger clone is present one base from it, and per-base qualities are unavailable. The cohort comprised some 680 healthy bone marrow donors. Cohort members were all nominally healthy when sampled, although unrecorded immune exposures were likely present. The donor was CMV seronegative and was included in the group of a few hundred seronegative cohort members. Every donor gave a peripheral blood sample, and the peripheral blood mononuclear cells from that sample were used for TCR beta sequencing. Genomic DNA extraction from the blood cell samples was performed with the Qiagen DNeasy Blood Extraction Kit. The data were obtained in a study of cytomegalovirus exposure and HLA in healthy donors (dated by TCRdb to the late 2010s). Notes on the research overall: In an earlier analysis of 587 of the donors, 276 Gb of sequence data and 117 million unique TCR beta sequences from about 179 million T cells were reported. An early release covering roughly 600 HLA-typed donors comprised about 310 gigabases of sequencing data and roughly 86 million unique TCR sequences. The genetic ancestry cluster associated with self-reported Caucasian donors included approximately 85% of the 300 to 450 genotyped donors. The study aimed to test whether signatures of past pathogen exposure could be identified by cataloging public T cell receptors. The study profiled the T cell repertoires of 500 to 800 subjects by immunosequencing and related them to cytomegalovirus serostatus. In addition to the first cohort of 666 subjects, a separate validation cohort of over 90 different subjects was used. To predict cytomegalovirus infection status, the study brought together high-throughput TCR immunosequencing, statistical association of individual TCRs with disease status, and machine learning. To study patterns of TCR occurrence, a later analysis re-analyzed previously published TCR beta repertoires from 666 donors and added high-resolution HLA genotyping. The later analysis used no new phenotypic data to find candidate immune exposures, relying instead on TCR beta sequences and their occurrence across donors. An earlier analysis of fewer than 700 of the donors applied high-throughput TCR beta sequencing to assess whether each TCR beta V gene segment acted as functional or pseudogenic. Alongside the repertoire data, information on donor age, sex, ethnicity and CMV serostatus was compiled. A later genetic analysis took genome-wide SNP genotypes for about three fifths of the 666 donors and used that subset as a discovery cohort. All discovery cohort repertoires had been generated using a single sequencing platform. HLA typing covered class I and class II loci at four-digit resolution. Typing coverage varied by locus: about 629-640 donors for A, B, C, DRB1 and DQB1; roughly 510 for DQA1; about 570 for DPA1; roughly 450 for DPB1. A few DR-DQ haplotypes were treated as single units for association and clustering because of strong linkage in the cohort. Across approximately 400 genotyped donors of the cohort, an average of approximately 240,000 unique TCR beta nucleotide sequences per donor were sequenced, and around 20% of those sequences were non-productive. Results the study describes overall, beyond this receptor: Linkage disequilibrium might explain the correlated functional status among segregating V segments, but an unknown experimental factor could not be excluded. Only TCR beta chains were sequenced in this cohort, and the absence of alpha or paired-chain data limited detectable features. Immune exposure information for the cohort was limited to CMV serostatus. A few of the identified cytomegalovirus-associated TCR beta chains were confirmed in vitro to be specific for cytomegalovirus antigens. Presence/absence analyses assumed roughly uniform sequencing depth across donors, an assumption that may not hold. According to a later analysis, most CMV-associated TCR beta chains appeared to be HLA-restricted, and the HLA associations seemed to be driven largely by CMV exposure. According to a later analysis, TCR association rates differed among HLA loci, with DRB1 alleles showing the most associated TCRs and HLA-C alleles showing the fewest. A later analysis associated around 16,000 TCR beta sequences with specific HLA alleles at a false discovery rate of 0.05. The sequencing pipeline was judged likely to have produced a cluster of highly shared sequence variants as a technical artifact. Across donors, most TCR sequences were observed very rarely, whereas some public TCRs were present in many individuals. A later genetic analysis reported fewer N-insertions in productive TCRs among donors in an Asian-associated ancestry cluster than the approximately 670-donor mean. According to the authors, the approach could potentially be generalized to other disease states and immunological phenotypes. The earlier analysis of fewer than 750 of the donors excluded roughly 17 rarely observed V segments, including chromosome 9 orphons, because counts were too low. In a later genetic analysis, a missense DCLRE1C variant was associated with V-gene and J-gene trimming of TCR beta chains, and the association was replicated in an independent cohort. HLA typing was unavailable for some donors at each locus, so association tests used only the typed subset. In a later analysis, HLA-associated TCR beta chains were found to be more clonally expanded and to have lower generation probabilities than equally common non-associated chains. A later analysis reported that several top co-occurrence clusters appeared linked to parvovirus B19, influenza, CMV and Epstein-Barr virus. The classifier was reported to diagnose cytomegalovirus status with high specificity and sensitivity in both the original cohort and the validation cohort. In an earlier analysis of some 500 of the donors, most TCR beta V segments were observed in productive rearrangements about 87% or about 30% of the time, broadly matching IMGT annotations. The study gave a list of some 150 TCR beta chains associated with cytomegalovirus. When HLA alleles, especially DR and DQ, strongly co-occurred, attributing TCR associations to individual alleles was difficult. A further reported finding was that TCR beta sequences accurately predicted the HLA-A and HLA-B alleles for most subjects in the first cohort.

The library relied on the immunoSEQ multiplex PCR assay. The multiplex PCR relied on a mix of 60 forward primers for TCR Vbeta segments and 13 reverse primers for TCR Jbeta segments. The CDR3 region of rearranged TCR beta genes was amplified from genomic DNA by a multiplex PCR assay. Amplified TCR beta libraries were sequenced as 87-base-pair reads on the Illumina HiSeq System. As for how the authors treated the data: Across the 700 or so repertoires, a later analysis counted 80 million or so unique TCR beta chains, approximately 12 million of which were shared by at least two donors. Raw reads were error-corrected and collapsed into unique sequences with a nearest-neighbor algorithm that merged closely related sequences to remove PCR and sequencing errors. V, D and J gene segments were assigned by aligning CDR3 sequences to IMGT reference sequences. For a sequence to be retained, a match of at least six nucleotides to both a V gene segment and a J gene segment was required. Rearrangements were classified as productive when the CDR3 lacked stop codons and remained in frame with V and J, and all other rearrangements were classified as non-productive. CDR3 was defined according to IMGT convention as the region running from the second conserved V-encoded cysteine to the conserved J-encoded phenylalanine. The earlier analysis of 587 of the donors excluded sequences that lacked an unambiguous match to a single V gene segment. In an earlier analysis of about 590 of the donors, a V segment was called functional when productive rearrangements were above 56.7%, and segregating when the standard deviation between donors exceeded 5%. A statistical classification framework was developed to diagnose cytomegalovirus status using the catalog of TCR beta chain sequences. In a later analysis, V and J genes were assigned by comparing TCR nucleotide sequences against IMGT/GENE-DB human TR gene sequences. A later analysis assigned CDR3 sequences and most-parsimonious VDJ recombination scenarios with the TCRdist pipeline. In a later analysis, each TCR beta chain was defined by its CDR3 amino acid sequence together with its V-gene family, and reads without a unique V-gene family were excluded. In a later analysis, several hundred highly shared, low-generation-probability nucleotide sequences were removed to address suspected cross-contamination and a sequencing artifact. A later analysis calculated a clonal expansion index for each public chain from normalized within-repertoire ranks of inferred template counts. In a later analysis, generation probabilities were computed with a VDJ recombination model fitted to out-of-frame rearrangements, and the resulting probabilities were checked against IGoR. In a later analysis, hypergeometric tests were used to score TCR-TCR, TCR-HLA and TCR-CMV co-occurrence, with a repertoire-size bias correction applied to TCR pairs. False discovery rates were estimated in a later analysis by permuting HLA or CMV assignments 20 times. In a later analysis, co-occurring TCRs were grouped with DBSCAN, and TCRdist sequence similarity was added when clustering was performed within HLA-allele-positive subsets. Repertoires with fewer than 30,000 or more than 120,000 public chains were left out of co-occurrence clustering, as were about five repertoires with anomalous nucleotide sharing. The table was pulled from immuneACCESS by TCRdb, which kept in-frame rearrangements only. Such tables lose some clones; where checked, under half of the loss comes from unresolved V genes, and the rest has no known cause. V and J calls and clone size are given by that table; D and trimming were obtained from the DNA. In this sample the table shows about 190,000 clones, about four fifths of which occur a single time. The top ten hold around 2% of the sample.

The sequenced sample was PBMCs. The TCR originated in a man aged 18 to 30 in good health and CMV-seronegative.

The encoded CDR3 is CASRFRGALGTEAFF. The base sequence is TGTGCCAGCAGGTTCCGGGGAGCACTTGGAACTGAAGCTTTCTTT. The receptor chain draws on TRBV28 and TRBJ1-1; the D gene identity is not certain. CDR1 and CDR2, looked up from the germline V gene, are MDHEN and SYDVKM. The CDR3, from cysteine to phenylalanine, totals 15 residues. Here the CDR3 DNA is all that survives: 45 bases in frame from base 1. The trim is 6 bases for V and 5 bases for J, with a gap of 19 bases between the germline ends.